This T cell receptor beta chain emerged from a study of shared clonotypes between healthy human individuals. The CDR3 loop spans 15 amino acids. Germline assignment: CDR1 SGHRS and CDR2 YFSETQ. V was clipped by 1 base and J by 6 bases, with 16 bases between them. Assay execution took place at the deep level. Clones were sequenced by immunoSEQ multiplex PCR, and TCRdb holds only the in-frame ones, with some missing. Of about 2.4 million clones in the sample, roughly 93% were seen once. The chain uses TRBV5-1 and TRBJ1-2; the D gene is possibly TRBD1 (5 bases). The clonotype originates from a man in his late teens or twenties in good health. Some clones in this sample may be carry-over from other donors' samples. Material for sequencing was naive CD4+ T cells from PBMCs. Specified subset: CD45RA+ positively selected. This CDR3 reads CASSLTVPGADGYTF. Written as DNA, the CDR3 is TGCGCCAGCAGCTTGACGGTCCCCGGGGCGGATGGCTACACCTTC.